Presented here are 9 T cell receptor beta chains from one specimen sequenced in a study of cytomegalovirus exposure and HLA in healthy donors. The PCR contained 60 Vbeta and 13 Jbeta primers. The table came from immunoSEQ multiplex PCR; TCRdb's copy has only in-frame clones and leaves some out. This sample has about 110,000 clones; around 85% occur once, and the top ten carry about 3.6%. Specimen: PBMCs. These receptors came from a man aged 60 to 69 in good health and CMV-seronegative.

This clone was seen more than once but under ten times. V and J are TRBV2 and TRBJ2-5; 14 nucleotides match TRBD2. Germline V gene data show CDR1 as SNHLY and CDR2 as FYNNEI. The CDR3 length is 15 residues. J gave up 2 bases and V 7 bases, and 3 bases lay outside the gene matches. CDR3 protein: CASKGLAGAQETQYF. CDR3 nucleotides: TGTGCCAGCAAGGGACTAGCGGGGGCTCAAGAGACCCAGTACTTC.

This clone was counted only a few times. This chain links TRBV6-5 with TRBJ2-7; 9 bases are a match to TRBD1. Germline lookup yields CDR1 MNHEY and CDR2 SVGAGI. The J segment lost 4 bases and the V segment lost 6 bases, leaving 7 bases of the junction unmatched. The CDR3 spans 14 residues. DNA of the CDR3: TGTGCCAGCAGGGCCGGGACAGGGAGGTACGAGCAGTACTTC. Its translation: CASRAGTGRYEQYF.

The chain has TRBV10-3 and TRBJ2-3, with no clear D. Germline CDR1 reads ENHRY; CDR2 reads SYGVKD. V lost 4 bases to trimming and J lost 1 base, with 9 bases between them. The CDR3 extends over 14 amino acids. The chain's CDR3 is CAISADLGTDTQYF. The CDR3 DNA reads as TGTGCCATCAGTGCAGACTTGGGCACAGATACGCAGTATTTT.

The J gene is TRBJ1-5, the V gene TRBV18, with unresolved D. The V gene lost 4 bases and the J gene lost 2 bases, with 9 bases spanning the gap. This CDR3 region has 14 residues. Germline V gene data show CDR1 as KGHSH and CDR2 as LQKENI. For the CDR3, the DNA is TGTGCCAGCTCACAGTCACGCGGCAATCAGCCCCAGCATTTT. It encodes CASSQSRGNQPQHF.

V is TRBV9 and J is TRBJ2-3; maybe TRBD1 (6 bases). Trimming removed 0 bases from V and 7 bases from J, with 18 bases in between. The CDR3 contains 16 residues. The V gene's germline CDR1 is SGDLS and CDR2 YYNGEE. CDR3 amino acids: CASSVVIRGGHNTQYF. The CDR3 DNA sequence: TGTGCCAGCAGCGTAGTCATCAGAGGGGGACATAATACGCAGTATTTT.

The chain is built from TRBV10-2 and TRBJ1-3, with unresolved D. The V gene's germline CDR1 is WSHSY and CDR2 SAAADI. Trimming shortened V by 2 bases and J by 4 bases, and 9 bases separated the two germline ends. The CDR3 is 14 amino acids. The CDR3 here is CASSEQAGGNTIYF. The CDR3 bases are TGCGCCAGCAGTGAGCAGGCGGGCGGAAACACCATATATTTT.

This chain connects TRBV7-2 to TRBJ2-1; 14 nucleotides line up with TRBD2. Trimming cost V 5 bases and J 2 bases; bases outside gene matches: 11. The germline CDR1 and CDR2 sequences are SGHTA and FQGNSA. The CDR3 is 19 amino acids. The CDR3 loop reads CASSPRLAGGQGTYNEQFF. CDR3 DNA sequence: TGTGCCAGCAGCCCCAGACTAGCGGGGGGGCAGGGGACCTACAATGAGCAGTTCTTC.

The V gene is TRBV5-4, the J gene TRBJ2-3; 9 bases agree with TRBD1. Losses at the gene ends were 0 bases for V and 2 bases for J; bases not matched to a gene: 1. CDR1 is SGHNT, CDR2 YYREEE, per germline (reference sequence). The CDR3 runs 15 residues. The CDR3 nucleotides read TGTGCCAGCAGCTTGGAACAGGGGGCCACAGATACGCAGTATTTT. Translation gives CASSLEQGATDTQYF. Full variable domain (remainder filled in from reference TRBV5-4 and TRBJ2-3): ETGVTQSPTHLIKTRGQQVTLRCSSQSGHNTVSWYQQALGQGPQFIFQYYREEENGRGNFPPRFSGLQFPNYSSELNVNALELDDSALYLCASSLEQGATDTQYFGPGTRLTVL.

In regard to this clone: At the DNA level, this CDR3 is encoded by other sequences in the same sample as well. This chain joins TRBV7-2 and TRBJ1-1; D is ambiguous. The V gene lost 2 bases and the J gene lost 1 base, with 5 bases spanning the gap. Germline V gene sequence: CDR1 SGHTA, CDR2 FQGNSA. The CDR3 sequence is 13 residues long. CDR3 protein: CASSLSGNTEAFF. In DNA, the CDR3 is TGTGCCAGCAGCTTATCGGGGAACACTGAAGCTTTCTTT.